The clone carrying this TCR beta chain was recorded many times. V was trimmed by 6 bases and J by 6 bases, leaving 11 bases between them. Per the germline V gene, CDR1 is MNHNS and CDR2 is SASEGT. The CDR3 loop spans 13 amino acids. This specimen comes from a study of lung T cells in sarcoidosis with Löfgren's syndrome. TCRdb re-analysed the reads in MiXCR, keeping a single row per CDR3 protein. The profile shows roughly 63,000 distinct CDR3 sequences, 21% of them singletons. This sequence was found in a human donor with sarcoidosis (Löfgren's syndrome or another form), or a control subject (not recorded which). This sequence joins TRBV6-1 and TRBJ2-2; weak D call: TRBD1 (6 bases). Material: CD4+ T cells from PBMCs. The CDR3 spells CASRLQGPGELFF. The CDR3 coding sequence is TGTGCCAGCAGATTACAGGGCCCCGGGGAGCTGTTTTTT.